This T cell receptor beta chain was documented in a study of T-cell reconstitution after alpha-beta-depleted transplantation in children. A TCRbeta library incorporating unique molecular identifiers was prepared. TCRdb passed the PCR reads through MiXCR, listing each CDR3 protein once. This sample yields roughly 500,000 distinct CDR3 sequences, of which around 18% are seen a single time; around 3.3% belongs to the top ten. Per germline, CDR1 SEHNR and CDR2 FQNEAQ (reference sequence). This CDR3 contains 14 residues. Trimming left V 4 bases short and J 1 base short, with 10 bases between. This clonotype appeared a few times.

Sequences were derived from PBMCs from the stem cell graft donor, sampled from the stem cell graft. The source of this sequence is a human donor who donated a stem cell graft to a child with acute lymphoblastic leukemia. V usage is TRBV7-9 and J usage is TRBJ2-5, with D tentatively TRBD1 (6 bases). In nucleotides, the CDR3 is TGTGCCAGCAGCTCCCGGACAGTCCAAGAGACCCAGTACTTC. It codes for CASSSRTVQETQYF.